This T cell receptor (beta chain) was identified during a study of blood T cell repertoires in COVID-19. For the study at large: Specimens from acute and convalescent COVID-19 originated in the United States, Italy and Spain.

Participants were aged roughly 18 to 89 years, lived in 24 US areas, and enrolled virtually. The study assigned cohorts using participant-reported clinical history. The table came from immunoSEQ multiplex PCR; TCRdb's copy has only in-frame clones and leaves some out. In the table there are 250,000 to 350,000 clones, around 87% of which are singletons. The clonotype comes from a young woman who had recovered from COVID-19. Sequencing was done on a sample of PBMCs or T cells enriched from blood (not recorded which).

The CDR3 DNA reads TGTGCCAGCAGTTGGGAGGGGCCCAACACCGGGGAGCTGTTTTTT. Translation gives CASSWEGPNTGELFF. This chain links TRBV27 with TRBJ2-2; 7 bases line up with TRBD2. Germline CDR1 reads MNHEY; CDR2 reads SMNVEV (reference sequence). Trimming removed 4 bases from V and 2 bases from J; junction bases left unmatched: 4. The CDR3 is 15 residues long.